This T cell receptor (beta chain) originates from a study of shared T cell receptors in the human thymus. TCRdb keeps only in-frame clones here, not all; method: immunoSEQ multiplex PCR. The sample records 720,000 or so clones, approximately 85% being singletons. This clone occurred once. Trimming shortened V by 2 bases and J by 5 bases, and 19 bases separated the two germline ends. Germline V gene data show CDR1 as MNHEY and CDR2 as SMNVEV (reference sequence). This CDR3 contains 16 residues. This same sample was also part of a study on human thymus T cells. That study adds: Thymic tissue was derived from resections collected during corrective heart surgery. Thymic and blood repertoires appeared to display a bias in their usage of V and J genes. Related research has reported that thymic repertoires overlap highly among unrelated individuals.

The chain carries TRBV27 and TRBJ2-7; the D gene is possibly TRBD1 (5 bases). Input material: thymocytes. The TCR comes from a girl under three years old with a congenital heart defect. The CDR3 region has the DNA TGTGCCAGCAGTTTAAACCCCACAGGCAGGTTCGACGAGCAGTACTTC. Its protein product is CASSLNPTGRFDEQYF.